This section outlines one T cell receptor beta chain sequence together with its context. Its antigen is currently unknown. TCRdb's table, derived via immunoSEQ multiplex PCR, lists solely in-frame clones and lacks some. The sample yields about 77,000 clones, approximately 92% seen once. This CDR3 is 15 amino acids long. Trimming removed 3 bases from V and 3 bases from J; junction bases left unmatched: 6. Per the germline V gene, CDR1 is SQVTM and CDR2 is ANQGSEA. The data originate from a study of T cell responses to AZD1222 COVID-19 vaccine. Study conclusions and caveats: The breadth and depth of Spike-specific TCRs increased once two AZD1222 doses had been given.

This clonotype was obtained from an adult who received the AZD1222 COVID-19 vaccine. The genes are TRBV29-1 and TRBJ2-1; 9 bases fit TRBD2. The starting material was peripheral blood, obtained 28 days after the second AZD1222 dose. The chain's CDR3 is CSVETASGVYNEQFF. CDR3 coding DNA: TGCAGCGTTGAGACGGCTAGCGGGGTCTACAATGAGCAGTTCTTC.